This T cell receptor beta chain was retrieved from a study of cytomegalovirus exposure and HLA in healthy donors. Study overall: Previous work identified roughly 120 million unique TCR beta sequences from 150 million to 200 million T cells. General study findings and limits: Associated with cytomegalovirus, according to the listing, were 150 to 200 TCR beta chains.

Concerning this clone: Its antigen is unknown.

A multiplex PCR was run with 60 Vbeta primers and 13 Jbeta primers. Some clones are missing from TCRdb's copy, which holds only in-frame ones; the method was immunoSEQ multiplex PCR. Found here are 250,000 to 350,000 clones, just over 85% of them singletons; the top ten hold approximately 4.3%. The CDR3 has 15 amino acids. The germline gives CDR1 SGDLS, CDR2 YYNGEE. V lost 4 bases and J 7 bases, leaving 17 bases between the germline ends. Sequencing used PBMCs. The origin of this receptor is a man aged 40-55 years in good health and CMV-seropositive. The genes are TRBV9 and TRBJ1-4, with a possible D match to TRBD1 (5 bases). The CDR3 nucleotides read TGTGCCAGCAGCCCGGGGCCAGGAGCGGGTGAAAAACTGTTTTTT. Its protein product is CASSPGPGAGEKLFF.